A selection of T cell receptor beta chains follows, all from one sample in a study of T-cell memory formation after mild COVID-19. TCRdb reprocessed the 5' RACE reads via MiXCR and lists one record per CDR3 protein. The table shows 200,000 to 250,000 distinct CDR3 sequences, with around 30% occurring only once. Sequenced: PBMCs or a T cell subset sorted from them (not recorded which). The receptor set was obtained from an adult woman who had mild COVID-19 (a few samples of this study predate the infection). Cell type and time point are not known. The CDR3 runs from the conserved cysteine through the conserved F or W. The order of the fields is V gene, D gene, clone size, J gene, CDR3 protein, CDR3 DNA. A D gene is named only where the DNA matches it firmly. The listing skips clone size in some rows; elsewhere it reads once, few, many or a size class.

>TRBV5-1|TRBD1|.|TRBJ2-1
CASSPDRVGYNEQFF
TGCGCCAGCAGCCCTGACAGGGTTGGCTACAATGAGCAGTTCTTC
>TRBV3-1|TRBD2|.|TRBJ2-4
CASSRTGTSGRDLYIQYF
TGTGCCAGCAGCCGTACCGGGACTAGCGGGAGGGATTTATACATTCAGTACTTC
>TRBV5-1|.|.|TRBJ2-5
CASTWGITGETQYF
TGCGCCAGCACATGGGGTATCACTGGAGAGACCCAGTACTTC
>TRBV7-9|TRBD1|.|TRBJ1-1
CASGGDRVNTEAFF
TGTGCCAGCGGGGGGGACAGGGTGAACACTGAAGCTTTCTTT
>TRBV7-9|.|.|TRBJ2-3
CASSLQGRGTDTQYF
TGTGCCAGCAGCTTACAGGGGAGAGGCACAGATACGCAGTATTTT
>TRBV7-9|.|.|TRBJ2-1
CASSLVTKEQFF
TGTGCCAGCAGCTTAGTGACCAAAGAGCAGTTCTTC
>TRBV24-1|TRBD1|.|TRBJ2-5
CATSDYGQGLQETQYF
TGTGCCACCAGTGATTACGGACAGGGGCTCCAAGAGACCCAGTACTTC
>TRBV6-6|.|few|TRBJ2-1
CASSYSDRNNEQFF
TGTGCCAGCAGTTACTCGGACAGAAACAATGAGCAGTTCTTC
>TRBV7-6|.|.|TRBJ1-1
CASRGTEAFF
TGTGCCAGCAGGGGCACTGAAGCTTTCTTT
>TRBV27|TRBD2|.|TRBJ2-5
CASSRAGGLETQYF
TGTGCCAGCAGTCGAGCGGGAGGGTTGGAGACCCAGTACTTC
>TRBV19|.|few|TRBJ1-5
CASSSRIASNQPQHF
TGTGCCAGTAGTTCAAGGATAGCGAGCAATCAGCCCCAGCATTTT
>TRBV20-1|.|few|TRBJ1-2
CSARDREGLGKGYTF
TGCAGTGCTAGAGACCGCGAGGGGCTGGGGAAGGGCTACACCTTC
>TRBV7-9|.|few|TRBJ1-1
CASSLALGRGNTEAFF
TGTGCCAGCAGCTTAGCGCTGGGGCGGGGGAACACTGAAGCTTTCTTT
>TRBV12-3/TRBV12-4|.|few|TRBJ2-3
CASSLAGSGTQYF
TGTGCCAGCAGTTTAGCCGGAAGCGGTACGCAGTATTTT
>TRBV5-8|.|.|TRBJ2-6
CASSLRGRNSGANVLTF
TGTGCCAGCAGCTTGAGGGGACGTAACTCTGGGGCCAACGTCCTGACTTTC
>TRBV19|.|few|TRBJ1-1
CASSIYSEAFF
TGTGCCAGTAGTATCTACAGTGAAGCTTTCTTT
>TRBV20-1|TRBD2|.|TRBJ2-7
CSANSGLAGSYEQYF
TGCAGTGCTAACAGCGGACTAGCGGGATCCTACGAGCAGTACTTC
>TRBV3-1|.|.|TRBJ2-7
CASSQEVGSLTYEQYF
TGTGCCAGCAGCCAAGAGGTGGGGTCTCTAACCTACGAGCAGTACTTC
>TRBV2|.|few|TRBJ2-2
CASSGHPANTGELFF
TGTGCCAGCAGTGGACATCCTGCGAACACCGGGGAGCTGTTTTTT
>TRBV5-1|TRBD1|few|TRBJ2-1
CASSLGQGVNEQFF
TGCGCCAGCAGCTTGGGACAGGGGGTCAATGAGCAGTTCTTC
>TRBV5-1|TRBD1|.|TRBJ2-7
CASSLGTGVSYEQYF
TGCGCCAGCAGCTTGGGTACAGGGGTCTCCTACGAGCAGTACTTC
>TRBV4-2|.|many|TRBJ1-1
CASSRTPNTEAFF
TGTGCCAGCAGCCGAACACCGAACACTGAAGCTTTCTTT
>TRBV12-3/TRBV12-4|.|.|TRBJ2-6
CASIGGHGANVLTF
TGTGCCAGCATCGGGGGGCATGGGGCCAACGTCCTGACTTTC
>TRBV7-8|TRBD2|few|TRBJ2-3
CASSSGWTSGTGSDTQYF
TGTGCCAGCAGCTCCGGTTGGACTAGCGGGACAGGCTCAGATACGCAGTATTTT
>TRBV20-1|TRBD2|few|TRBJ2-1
CSAEAPGTSGSVINEQFF
TGCAGTGCTGAGGCCCCCGGGACTAGCGGGAGTGTGATAAATGAGCAGTTCTTC
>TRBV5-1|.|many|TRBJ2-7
CASSLGQVYEQYF
TGCGCCAGCAGCTTGGGACAGGTCTACGAGCAGTACTTC
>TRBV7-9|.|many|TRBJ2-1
CASSLGGFHEQFF
TGTGCCAGCAGCTTAGGTGGTTTCCATGAGCAGTTCTTC
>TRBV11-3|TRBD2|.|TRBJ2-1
CASSSSGTSGGADNEQFF
TGTGCCAGCAGCTCTTCTGGGACTAGCGGGGGCGCAGACAATGAGCAGTTCTTC
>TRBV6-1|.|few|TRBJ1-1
CASNRGNTEAFF
TGTGCCAGCAACCGCGGTAACACTGAAGCTTTCTTT